One and the same sample provided the 5 T cell receptor beta chains below, sequenced in a study of cytomegalovirus exposure and HLA in healthy donors. Vbeta (60) and Jbeta (13) primers were used in the PCR. The data were produced by immunoSEQ multiplex PCR, yet TCRdb's version contains in-frame clones alone and is incomplete. The sample has tens of thousands of clones, and its top ten clones hold less than 1.5%. Sample: PBMCs. All receptors derive from a young woman in good health and CMV-seronegative.

The chain links TRBV2 to TRBJ2-5, with 13 bases matching TRBD2. V lost 7 bases and J lost 6; bases outside the gene matches: 8. This CDR3 has 15 amino acids. Germline CDR1 reads SNHLY; CDR2 reads FYNNEI. CDR3 region: CASTPPGLAGKTQYF. DNA for the CDR3: TGTGCCAGCACCCCCCCGGGACTAGCGGGAAAGACCCAGTACTTC.

V is TRBV11-2 and J is TRBJ2-7; D may be TRBD1 (6 bases). V lost 5 bases to trimming and J lost 2 bases, with 16 bases between them. The CDR3 consists of 15 residues. From germline, CDR1 is SGHAT and CDR2 FQNNGV. CDR3 protein: CASSRNRDPPYEQYF. DNA of the CDR3: TGTGCCAGCAGCCGAAACAGGGATCCACCCTACGAGCAGTACTTC.

V usage is TRBV5-6 and J usage is TRBJ1-2; maybe TRBD1 (6 bases). The V end lost 4 bases, the J end lost 10 bases, and 23 bases lay between the germline ends. The germline CDR1 and CDR2 sequences are SGHDT and YYEEEE. The CDR3 totals 15 residues. In nucleotides, the CDR3 is TGTGCCAGCAGCCTCCGACAGGTTTGGGGCTTGTCCTACACCTTC. Its translation is CASSLRQVWGLSYTF. Combining the CDR3 with reference TRBV5-6 and TRBJ1-2 gives the whole variable domain DAGVTQSPTHLIKTRGQQVTLRCSPKSGHDTVSWYQQALGQGPQFIFQYYEEEERQRGNFPDRFSGHQFPNYSSELNVNALLLGDSALYLCASSLRQVWGLSYTFGSGTRLTVV.

The chain has TRBV9 and TRBJ1-5, with TRBD1 matching 9 bases. J lost 5 bases, V lost 0 bases, and 6 bases had no gene match. Germline V CDR1 and CDR2: SGDLS, YYNGEE. This CDR3 is 16 amino acids long. CDR3 bases: TGTGCCAGCAGCGTAGCCCTACAGGGGGCCGATCAGCCCCAGCATTTT. Protein product: CASSVALQGADQPQHF. Filled out from reference TRBV9 and TRBJ1-5, the complete variable domain reads DSGVTQTPKHLITATGQRVTLRCSPRSGDLSVYWYQQSLDQGLQFLIQYYNGEERAKGNILERFSAQQFPDLHSELNLSSLELGDSALYFCASSVALQGADQPQHFGDGTRLSIL.

With regard to this clone: The sample holds other DNA sequences that translate to the same CDR3. The chain couples TRBV19 to TRBJ2-1; the D gene is possibly TRBD1 (6 bases). This CDR3 region has 15 residues. Trimming took 6 bases from V and 0 from J, leaving 12 bases between them. Germline assignment: CDR1 LNHDA and CDR2 SQIVND (reference sequence). CDR3 protein: CASRLDRSSYNEQFF. As DNA, the CDR3 is TGTGCCAGTAGGCTGGACAGAAGCTCCTACAATGAGCAGTTCTTC. The variable domain in full, with the rest retrieved from reference TRBV19 and TRBJ2-1, is DGGITQSPKYLFRKEGQNVTLSCEQNLNHDAMYWYRQDPGQGLRLIYYSQIVNDFQKGDIAEGYSVSREKKESFPLTVTSAQKNPTAFYLCASRLDRSSYNEQFFGPGTRLTVL.